One T cell receptor (beta chain) is described in this entry. Collection occurred without any documented infections or immune events in donors. The entry originates in a study of identifying expanded T cells in peripheral blood. CDR3 length equals 14 residues. Losses at the gene ends were 4 bases for V and 3 bases for J; bases not matched to a gene: 5. The germline CDR1 and CDR2 sequences are LNHDA and SQIVND (reference sequence). The assay was immunoSEQ multiplex PCR, and TCRdb's table has in-frame clones only and misses some. The repertoire holds about 130,000 clones, with 75% to 90% as singletons. The chain links TRBV19 to TRBJ2-5; 7 nucleotides line up with TRBD1. The sequencing input was blood. The sequence was obtained from a person aged 18 to 75 in good health. The chain's CDR3 is CASSTWDREETQYF. In nucleotides, the CDR3 is TGTGCCAGTAGTACCTGGGACAGAGAAGAGACCCAGTACTTC. Looking up the rest from reference TRBV19 and TRBJ2-5 gives the full variable domain: DGGITQSPKYLFRKEGQNVTLSCEQNLNHDAMYWYRQDPGQGLRLIYYSQIVNDFQKGDIAEGYSVSREKKESFPLTVTSAQKNPTAFYLCASSTWDREETQYFGPGTRLLVL.